The 23 T cell receptor beta chains below all came from one sample that was sequenced in a study of cytomegalovirus exposure and HLA in healthy donors. Primers for the PCR totalled 60 Vbeta and 13 Jbeta. TCRdb keeps only in-frame clones here, not all; method: immunoSEQ multiplex PCR. The repertoire holds approximately 120,000 clones, with around 78% as singletons. Specimen: PBMCs. Every receptor here comes from a man between 35 and 55 years old in good health and CMV-seronegative.

The J gene is TRBJ1-5, the V gene TRBV27; D unclear. Germline lookup yields CDR1 MNHEY and CDR2 SMNVEV (reference sequence). V lost 5 bases and J lost 5, with 16 bases in between. This CDR3 region has 15 residues. The CDR3 spells CASSPPNFSDQPQHF. CDR3 DNA: TGTGCCAGCAGTCCCCCGAATTTTTCGGATCAGCCCCAGCATTTT.

The rearrangement joins TRBV7-6 to TRBJ2-5; 7 bases align to TRBD1. The J call may not be correct, given that the DNA end is closer to TRBJ2-7. CDR3 length: 17 amino acids. Germline-derived CDR1 and CDR2 are SGHVS and FNYEAQ. CDR3 in amino acids: CASSLPRGQASSYEQYF. CDR3 nucleotide sequence: TGTGCCAGCAGCCTCCCACGCGGACAGGCCAGCTCCTACGAGCAGTACTTC.

The chain joins TRBV7-2 to TRBJ1-1; D remains unclear. Germline lookup yields CDR1 SGHTA and CDR2 FQGNSA. Trimming pared 2 bases from V and 1 base from J, leaving 11 bases between. The CDR3 runs 15 residues. In DNA form, the CDR3 reads TGTGCCAGCAGCTTATTGGGAGGAAGGAACACTGAAGCTTTCTTT. This translates into CASSLLGGRNTEAFF.

The chain uses TRBV5-1 and TRBJ2-1; TRBD2 agrees at 13 bases. The J segment lost 6 bases and the V segment lost 4 bases, leaving 19 bases of the junction unmatched. The CDR3 consists of 20 residues. CDR1 SGHRS and CDR2 YFSETQ come from the germline V gene. CDR3 protein: CASSSTIPGLAGTAVNEQFF. CDR3 coding DNA: TGCGCCAGCAGCAGCACAATTCCGGGACTAGCGGGGACCGCAGTCAATGAGCAGTTCTTC.

V usage is TRBV9 and J usage is TRBJ1-1, with D unresolved. This CDR3 has 18 amino acids. V lost 3 bases and J lost 4, with 25 bases in between. Germline CDR1 reads SGDLS; CDR2 reads YYNGEE. The CDR3 spells CASSAGDRTFMVGTEAFF. In DNA, the CDR3 is TGTGCCAGCAGCGCCGGAGATAGGACTTTTATGGTTGGCACTGAAGCTTTCTTT.

The V call is TRBV7-6, the J call TRBJ2-3; TRBD2 might be the D (7 bases). Trimming pared 7 bases from V and 3 bases from J, leaving 17 bases between. The CDR3 is made up of 15 amino acids. Per germline, CDR1 SGHVS and CDR2 FNYEAQ. CDR3 protein: CASTTGRGRTDTQYF. CDR3 DNA sequence: TGTGCCAGCACCACAGGGAGGGGAAGGACAGATACGCAGTATTTT.

This sequence joins TRBV19 and TRBJ2-6; a weak D match, TRBD2 (5 bases). Trimming took off 3 bases at V and 4 bases at J, with 13 bases between the two ends. Germline CDR1 is LNHDA and CDR2 is SQIVND (reference sequence). This CDR3 spans 16 amino acids. The CDR3 protein is CASSIPRSSGANVLTF. For the CDR3, the DNA is TGTGCCAGTAGTATCCCTCGGTCTAGCGGGGCCAACGTCCTGACTTTC.

CDR3 nucleotides: TGTGCCACCAGCAGAGACAGCGGGGCCTCCTACAATGAGCAGTTCTTC. Translating gives CATSRDSGASYNEQFF. This chain links TRBV15 with TRBJ2-1; 7 bases agree with TRBD2. With 0 bases clipped from V and 0 bases from J, the junction kept 2 bases outside the gene matches. The germline CDR1 and CDR2 sequences are LNHNV and YYDKDF (reference sequence). The CDR3 spans 16 residues.

V gene TRBV19 combines with J gene TRBJ2-7; 8 positions agree with TRBD1. Germline V gives CDR1 LNHDA, CDR2 SQIVND (reference sequence). J gave up 5 bases and V 8 bases, and 11 bases lay outside the gene matches. This CDR3 is built from 14 residues. CDR3 coding DNA: TGTGCCAGTCGCATTACAGGGGGAGGCCACGAGCAGTACTTC. Translating it yields CASRITGGGHEQYF.

This clone was counted once. The rearrangement joins TRBV6-5 to TRBJ2-5; D remains ambiguous. V gave up 6 bases and J gave up 1 base, with 12 bases separating them. In germline, CDR1 is MNHEY, CDR2 SVGAGI. The CDR3 totals 14 residues. The CDR3 reads CASSHKDTQETQYF. The CDR3 coding sequence is TGTGCCAGCAGCCACAAAGACACCCAAGAGACCCAGTACTTC.

The gene calls are TRBV6-6 and TRBJ2-3; D possibly corresponds to TRBD1 (6 bases). Between the trimmed V and J ends, which lost 5 bases and 4 bases, there was a span of 16 bases. This CDR3 contains 15 residues. Germline CDR1 and CDR2: MNHNY and SVGAGI (reference sequence). The CDR3 loop is CASSVHRESPDTQYF. In nucleotides, the CDR3 is TGTGCCAGCAGTGTCCACAGGGAATCGCCAGATACGCAGTATTTT.

The chain carries TRBV4-1 and TRBJ2-7, with D perhaps matching TRBD1 (5 bases). The ends were cut back, 0 bases at V and 3 bases at J, with 15 bases in the middle. Germline assignment: CDR1 MGHRA and CDR2 YSYEKL. This CDR3 spans 16 amino acids. The chain's CDR3 is CASSQESDRPNYEQYF. The CDR3 coding sequence is TGCGCCAGCAGCCAAGAATCTGACAGACCGAACTACGAGCAGTACTTC.

The rearrangement links TRBV6-5 to TRBJ1-4; 8 bases map to TRBD1. Per the germline V gene, CDR1 is MNHEY and CDR2 is SVGAGI. This CDR3 region has 15 residues. Trimming removed 0 bases from V and 8 bases from J; junction bases left unmatched: 5. In DNA form, the CDR3 reads TGTGCCAGCAGTTACTCGACAGGGGAGGGCGAAAAACTGTTTTTT. This encodes CASSYSTGEGEKLFF.

The genes are TRBV6-5 and TRBJ1-4; TRBD1 is a possible D gene (6 bases). V lost 6 bases and J 7 bases, leaving 15 bases between the germline ends. The germline gives CDR1 MNHEY, CDR2 SVGAGI. This CDR3 comprises 14 residues. As DNA, the CDR3 is TGTGCCAGCAGCCAAGGGGGAAGCGGTGAAAAACTGTTTTTT. Translating it yields CASSQGGSGEKLFF.

The chain carries TRBV19 and TRBJ1-2; D possibly corresponds to TRBD1 (5 bases). The CDR3 loop spans 15 amino acids. V lost 2 bases to trimming and J lost 1 base, with 11 bases between them. Germline CDR1 and CDR2: LNHDA and SQIVND (reference sequence). DNA of the CDR3: TGTGCCAGTAGTATATTAGGAGACAGTAACTATGGCTACACCTTC. Its protein product is CASSILGDSNYGYTF.

The chain is built from TRBV28 and TRBJ1-4; maybe TRBD1 (6 bases). Trimming shortened V by 6 bases and J by 1 base, and 9 bases separated the two germline ends. CDR1 and CDR2 (germline): MDHEN, SYDVKM. The CDR3 loop spans 14 amino acids. CDR3 loop: CASRQGGTNEKLFF. In DNA form, the CDR3 reads TGTGCCAGCAGACAAGGGGGAACTAATGAAAAACTGTTTTTT.

This clone was seen only a few times. Different DNA sequences within this sample yield the same CDR3. V gene TRBV2 combines with J gene TRBJ2-7, with 7 nucleotides matching TRBD1. This CDR3 contains 12 residues. Unmatched junction bases numbered 2, after V lost 5 bases and J lost 4 bases. CDR1 is SNHLY and CDR2 is FYNNEI in the germline V gene. The CDR3 spells CASSRQGYEQYF. CDR3 coding DNA: TGTGCCAGCAGTCGACAGGGTTACGAGCAGTACTTC.

Here the CDR3 DNA reads TGTGCCAGCAGCCGGACAGGGATCCAAAACATTCAGTACTTC. Protein product: CASSRTGIQNIQYF. This sequence joins TRBV11-2 and TRBJ2-4; 8 nucleotides match TRBD1. Germline V CDR1 and CDR2: SGHAT, FQNNGV. CDR3 size: 14 residues. J gave up 5 bases and V 5 bases, and 5 bases lay outside the gene matches.

V is TRBV7-6 and J is TRBJ2-5; 8 nucleotides line up with TRBD2. V was clipped by 4 bases and J by 1 base; unmatched bases: 14. The CDR3 has 18 residues. The germline CDR1 and CDR2 sequences are SGHVS and FNYEAQ. CDR3: CASSWVLAGSGGQETQYF. CDR3 in DNA: TGTGCCAGCAGCTGGGTATTAGCGGGAAGCGGGGGCCAAGAGACCCAGTACTTC.

This chain links TRBV4-3 with TRBJ2-1; the D is unclear. Trimming removed 0 bases from V and 4 bases from J, with 16 bases in between. The CDR3 spans 17 residues. Germline-derived CDR1 and CDR2 are LGHNA and YSLEER. The CDR3 protein is CASSQDRSVGPYNEQFF. The CDR3 nucleotides are TGCGCCAGCAGCCAAGATCGGTCAGTGGGCCCTTACAATGAGCAGTTCTTC.

The chain uses TRBV29-1 and TRBJ2-7; 9 positions match TRBD1. J lost 6 bases, V lost 6 bases, and 9 bases had no gene match. This CDR3 is built from 13 residues. Per the germline V gene, CDR1 is SQVTM and CDR2 is ANQGSEA. This CDR3 reads CSVRTGGEVEQYF. For the CDR3, the DNA is TGCAGCGTCAGAACAGGGGGCGAGGTCGAGCAGTACTTC.

V is TRBV6-5 and J is TRBJ2-7, with 7 bases matching TRBD1. After removal of 2 bases from V and 7 bases from J, the junction contained 11 bases not matched to a gene. The germline V gene has CDR1 MNHEY and CDR2 SVGAGI. CDR3 length equals 15 residues. This CDR3 reads CASSYRDSLPSEQYF. The DNA for the CDR3 is TGTGCCAGCAGTTACCGGGACAGTCTTCCTAGTGAGCAGTACTTC.

This clone occurred once. J is TRBJ2-5 and V is TRBV5-6, with TRBD1 as a possible D gene (6 bases). V was trimmed by 2 bases and J by 2 bases, leaving 10 bases between them. The CDR3 is made up of 14 amino acids. Germline assignment: CDR1 SGHDT and CDR2 YYEEEE. CDR3 sequence reads: CASSFRQGQETQYF. The DNA for the CDR3 is TGTGCCAGCAGCTTTCGCCAGGGGCAAGAGACCCAGTACTTC.